The TCR beta chain under discussion was sequenced for a study of blood T cell repertoires in COVID-19. Study-level background: T cells, B-cell-depleted T cells, or PBMCs supplied cDNA or gDNA.

This CDR3 contains 14 residues. CDR1 is MNHEY and CDR2 is SVGAGI in the germline V gene. V lost 7 bases, J lost 6 bases, and 5 bases stayed unmatched. Per the authors' pipeline: Nucleated cell counts were estimated from reference gene primer amplification. This table comes from immunoSEQ multiplex PCR, and its TCRdb copy is limited to in-frame clones, with some not included. That table gives V, J and clone size, and the DNA gave D and trimming. This repertoire shows about 60,000 clones, 80% to 90% found once; its top ten account for about 9%. The chain combines TRBV6-5 with TRBJ1-5, with 11 positions matching TRBD1. Input material: peripheral blood. The clonotype originates from a human donor with active COVID-19. The donor label of this sample is uncertain. The CDR3 here is CASMRGTGGQPQHF. The CDR3, as DNA: TGTGCCAGCATGAGGGGGACAGGGGGTCAGCCCCAGCATTTT.